The 26 T cell receptor beta chains presented below share a single source sample, sequenced in a study of blood T cell repertoires in COVID-19. Sequencing used immunoSEQ multiplex PCR; TCRdb keeps in-frame clones, though not all of them. Among about 200,000 clones listed, approximately 86% were seen once. The sequencing input was peripheral blood. These receptors were obtained from a man aged 55 to 70 with COVID-19, enrolled during active disease.

V usage is TRBV19 and J usage is TRBJ2-1; TRBD1 is a possible D gene (6 bases). Per germline, CDR1 LNHDA and CDR2 SQIVND (reference sequence). Deletions cut 4 bases from V and 6 bases from J, with 13 bases between. The CDR3 totals 14 residues. As DNA, the CDR3 is TGTGCCAGTAGTACATACAGGGACCCCAATGAGCAGTTCTTC. It yields the protein CASSTYRDPNEQFF.

The chain recombines TRBV10-3 with TRBJ1-2; 8 bases agree with TRBD1. This CDR3 has 16 residues. The V segment lost 7 bases and the J segment 6 bases; nucleotides outside the gene matches: 16. Looked up from germline, CDR1 is ENHRY and CDR2 is SYGVKD. The CDR3 coding sequence is TGTGCCATCACCACCCGCCCGGGACAGGCCCCCAATGGCTACACCTTC. Translated: CAITTRPGQAPNGYTF.

The V call is TRBV27, the J call TRBJ1-2; possible D gene TRBD1, 6 bases. Germline CDR1 and CDR2: MNHEY and SMNVEV (reference sequence). This CDR3 is 14 amino acids long. Trimming stripped 8 bases from V and 5 bases from J, with 18 bases between. Here the CDR3 reads CASGKAGRGYGYTF. DNA for the CDR3: TGTGCCAGCGGTAAGGCTGGCAGGGGTTATGGCTACACCTTC.

The chain has TRBV30 and TRBJ2-1; 11 nucleotides align to TRBD2. The J segment lost 4 bases and the V segment lost 1 base, leaving 3 bases of the junction unmatched. The CDR3 has 15 amino acids. CDR1 and CDR2 (germline): GTSNPN, SVGIG (reference sequence). The CDR3 sequence: CAWSGLAGFYNEQFF. The CDR3 region has the DNA TGTGCCTGGAGTGGACTAGCGGGATTTTACAATGAGCAGTTCTTC.

This chain links TRBV5-1 with TRBJ2-4; 10 bases align to TRBD1. The CDR3 consists of 19 residues. The V and J ends lost 2 bases and 1 base, in that order; junction bases with no gene match: 12. The germline V gene encodes CDR1 SGHRS and CDR2 YFSETQ. The CDR3, as DNA: TGCGCCAGCAGCTTCTGGGGGGACAGGGGCCGAGCGGCCAAAAACATTCAGTACTTC. It is translated as CASSFWGDRGRAAKNIQYF.

This clone has a handful of counts. The gene calls are TRBV19 and TRBJ1-1, with TRBD1 as a possible D gene (5 bases). CDR1 is LNHDA, CDR2 SQIVND, per germline (reference sequence). This CDR3 is 15 amino acids long. V was shortened by 6 bases and J by 2 bases, with 16 bases between the two germline ends. CDR3 region: CASSRRTNLNTEAFF. CDR3 coding DNA: TGTGCCAGTAGCCGAAGGACAAATTTAAACACTGAAGCTTTCTTT.

This chain joins TRBV30 and TRBJ1-6; TRBD1 might be the D (5 bases). From germline, CDR1 is GTSNPN and CDR2 SVGIG (reference sequence). The CDR3 extends over 14 amino acids. V was cut by 4 bases and J by 9 bases, with 16 bases left in between. As DNA, the CDR3 is TGTGCCTGGACCATGGGGACTCTCCTTTCACCCCTCCACTTT. Residues: CAWTMGTLLSPLHF.

This chain joins TRBV9 and TRBJ1-6; possibly TRBD1 for D (5 bases). This CDR3 comprises 12 residues. CDR1 SGDLS and CDR2 YYNGEE come from the germline V gene. V gave up 7 bases and J gave up 8 bases, with 10 bases separating them. The CDR3 protein is CASQGIDSPLHF. Written as DNA, the CDR3 is TGTGCCAGCCAGGGAATCGATTCACCCCTCCACTTT.

The CDR3 nucleotides are TGTGCCAGCAGGGGAGGGACATCCAAGGCAGATACGCAGTATTTT. Translation gives CASRGGTSKADTQYF. The chain is built from TRBV2 and TRBJ2-3; D is perhaps TRBD2 (7 bases). CDR3 length: 15 amino acids. Germline-derived CDR1 and CDR2 are SNHLY and FYNNEI. Trimming pared 6 bases from V and 4 bases from J, leaving 17 bases between.

This clone has just a few counts. The chain uses TRBV28 and TRBJ1-4; D is unclear. V lost 1 base and J 2 bases, leaving 8 bases between the germline ends. This CDR3 has 15 amino acids. Germline loops: CDR1 MDHEN, CDR2 SYDVKM. For the CDR3, the DNA is TGTGCCAGCAGTTTATTAGGAGTGACTAATGAAAAACTGTTTTTT. Its translation: CASSLLGVTNEKLFF.

The chain recombines TRBV30 with TRBJ2-4; 7 bases line up with TRBD1. The CDR3 sequence is 15 residues long. Germline CDR1 and CDR2: GTSNPN and SVGIG (reference sequence). V dropped 0 bases and J dropped 0; count of bases not matched to a gene: 2. Here the CDR3 reads CAWSVQGLAKNIQYF. The CDR3 bases are TGTGCCTGGAGTGTACAGGGGCTAGCCAAAAACATTCAGTACTTC.

V is TRBV10-2 and J is TRBJ2-7; TRBD1 matches at 10 bases. J gave up 2 bases and V 7 bases, and 8 bases lay outside the gene matches. This CDR3 contains 15 residues. Germline values: CDR1 WSHSY, CDR2 SAAADI. For the CDR3, the DNA is TGCGCCAGCATTCCGGTTGGACAGGGGGCCTACGAGCAGTACTTC. Translation: CASIPVGQGAYEQYF.

The gene calls are TRBV24-1 and TRBJ2-3, with D maybe TRBD1 (5 bases). The CDR3 extends over 16 amino acids. V dropped 0 bases and J dropped 8 bases, with 17 bases sitting between them. The germline CDR1 and CDR2 sequences are KGHDR and SFDVKD. The CDR3 region is CATSDLGSREFGTQYF. Here the CDR3 DNA reads TGTGCCACCAGTGATTTGGGGTCCAGGGAATTCGGTACGCAGTATTTT.

This chain uses TRBV9 with TRBJ2-7; TRBD1 agrees at 10 bases. The CDR3 is 15 residues long. V shed 3 bases, J shed 3 bases, and the junction held 6 bases outside the gene matches. Germline V gene lookup returns CDR1 SGDLS and CDR2 YYNGEE. In nucleotides, the CDR3 is TGTGCCAGCAGCGAAGGGACAGGGGTAGGCTACGAGCAGTACTTC. This sequence encodes CASSEGTGVGYEQYF. The complete variable domain, with remaining parts taken from reference TRBV9 and TRBJ2-7, reads DSGVTQTPKHLITATGQRVTLRCSPRSGDLSVYWYQQSLDQGLQFLIQYYNGEERAKGNILERFSAQQFPDLHSELNLSSLELGDSALYFCASSEGTGVGYEQYFGPGTRLTVT.

As DNA, the CDR3 is TGTGCCAGCAGCGAAGGAGACAGGGTCGGTGAAAAACTGTTTTTT. Its protein is CASSEGDRVGEKLFF. The chain recombines TRBV9 with TRBJ1-4, with 7 bases aligning to TRBD1. With V trimmed by 3 bases and J by 7 bases, 9 bases remained unmatched. CDR1 is SGDLS, CDR2 YYNGEE, per germline. The CDR3 length is 15 residues.

The rearrangement links TRBV27 to TRBJ1-6; 7 nucleotides match TRBD1. CDR1 and CDR2 from the germline V gene are MNHEY and SMNVEV (reference sequence). The V segment lost 4 bases and the J segment 6 bases; nucleotides outside the gene matches: 3. The CDR3 is made up of 14 amino acids. CDR3 in DNA: TGTGCCAGCAGTTCTGACAGGGCTAATTCACCCCTCCACTTT. This codes for CASSSDRANSPLHF.

This clone was recorded a few times. The chain links TRBV13 to TRBJ1-2; 9 positions match TRBD1. Germline lookup yields CDR1 PRHDT and CDR2 FYEKMQ (reference sequence). This CDR3 is built from 15 residues. V shed 3 bases and J 7 bases; nucleotides not matched to a gene: 9. CDR3 sequence: CASSLRGQGDPGYTF. Here the CDR3 DNA reads TGTGCCAGCAGCTTGAGGGGACAGGGCGATCCTGGCTACACCTTC.

This clone was counted only a few times. CDR3 protein: CASSQLGGPGYTF. For the CDR3, the DNA is TGTGCCAGCAGCCAACTGGGGGGACCTGGCTACACCTTC. This chain links TRBV3-1 (or the pseudogene TRBV3-2) with TRBJ1-2, with D possibly matching TRBD1 (5 bases). The germline V gene has CDR1 LGHDT and CDR2 YNNKEL (reference sequence). The V gene lost 2 bases and the J gene lost 7 bases, with 11 bases spanning the gap. The CDR3 spans 13 residues.

The chain uses TRBV19 and TRBJ1-1, with D possibly being TRBD1 (6 bases). This CDR3 has 13 amino acids. In germline, CDR1 is LNHDA, CDR2 SQIVND (reference sequence). The V end lost 5 bases, the J end lost 8 bases, and 15 bases lay between the germline ends. CDR3 region: CASSFPGDREAFF. CDR3 coding DNA: TGTGCCAGTAGTTTCCCAGGGGATCGGGAAGCTTTCTTT. The full variable domain, its missing parts supplied by reference TRBV19 and TRBJ1-1, is DGGITQSPKYLFRKEGQNVTLSCEQNLNHDAMYWYRQDPGQGLRLIYYSQIVNDFQKGDIAEGYSVSREKKESFPLTVTSAQKNPTAFYLCASSFPGDREAFFGQGTRLTVV.

The chain uses TRBV10-3 and TRBJ1-6; tentatively, D is TRBD1 (5 bases). This CDR3 contains 14 residues. CDR1 and CDR2 (germline): ENHRY, SYGVKD. The V gene lost 4 bases and the J gene lost 9 bases, with 13 bases spanning the gap. The CDR3 DNA reads TGTGCCATCAGTGCCCAAGGGGTTGGTTCACCCCTCCACTTT. This codes for CAISAQGVGSPLHF.

This CDR3 reads CASSPLLAGGAYEQYF. CDR3 nucleotide sequence: TGTGCCAGCAGTCCCCTCCTAGCGGGAGGCGCCTACGAGCAGTACTTC. The rearrangement uses TRBV27 and TRBJ2-7, with 11 bases matching TRBD2. CDR1 MNHEY and CDR2 SMNVEV come from the germline V gene (reference sequence). The length of the CDR3 is 16 residues. J gave up 2 bases and V 5 bases, and 8 bases lay outside the gene matches.

The genes are TRBV4-1 and TRBJ2-7; 10 bases are shared with TRBD2. The CDR3 extends over 15 amino acids. From germline, CDR1 is MGHRA and CDR2 YSYEKL. V lost 3 bases, J lost 5 bases, and 7 bases stayed unmatched. This CDR3 is CASSHIAGGQDEQYF. DNA for the CDR3: TGCGCCAGCAGCCATATAGCGGGAGGCCAAGACGAGCAGTACTTC.

The genes are TRBV30 and TRBJ2-7, with TRBD2 matching 9 bases. The ends lost 0 bases at V and 3 bases at J; junction bases unmatched: 6. This CDR3 has 15 amino acids. Germline V lookup: CDR1 GTSNPN, CDR2 SVGIG (reference sequence). The CDR3 protein is CAWSVTGTSYYEQYF. DNA for the CDR3: TGTGCCTGGAGTGTGACAGGGACTAGCTACTACGAGCAGTACTTC.

This clone was seen only a few times. The genes are TRBV11-2 and TRBJ1-1; 9 bases align to TRBD1. The germline V gene encodes CDR1 SGHAT and CDR2 FQNNGV. The CDR3 spans 15 residues. J lost 4 bases, V lost 1 base, and 4 bases had no gene match. CDR3 sequence reads: CASSLGQGVGTEAFF. The CDR3 bases are TGTGCCAGCAGCTTAGGACAGGGGGTAGGCACTGAAGCTTTCTTT.

The chain has TRBV24-1 and TRBJ2-3, with D possibly matching TRBD2 (6 bases). Trimming cost V 3 bases and J 3 bases, with 18 bases left between them. This CDR3 is built from 17 residues. Germline V gene lookup returns CDR1 KGHDR and CDR2 SFDVKD. For the CDR3, the DNA is TGTGCCACCAGTGATGCCCGGGTGTCCCGGGGGACAGATACGCAGTATTTT. This gives the protein CATSDARVSRGTDTQYF.

This chain connects TRBV5-1 to TRBJ2-2; D gene unclear. V shed 0 bases and J shed 0 bases, with 9 bases lying between them. The V gene's germline CDR1 is SGHRS and CDR2 YFSETQ. The CDR3 loop spans 16 amino acids. Here the CDR3 reads CASSLVADPNTGELFF. The CDR3 DNA is TGCGCCAGCAGCTTGGTCGCGGATCCGAACACCGGGGAGCTGTTTTTT.